Below, one T cell receptor (beta chain) is given with its context. V shed 5 bases and J shed 3 bases, with 5 bases lying between them. Germline values: CDR1 SGHTA, CDR2 FQGNSA. This CDR3 is 11 amino acids long. Profiled with immunoSEQ multiplex PCR; TCRdb holds only in-frame clones, not every one. Of about 110,000 clones in the sample, roughly four fifths were seen once. This sample stems from a study of blood T cell repertoires in COVID-19. Turning to the study itself: Donors in the United States, Italy and Spain gave samples during acute or convalescent COVID-19.

This TCR was sampled from a woman in her sixties or seventies with acute or convalescent COVID-19. Sequencing input: peripheral blood. The chain is built from TRBV7-2 and TRBJ2-7; D call uncertain. CDR3 amino acids: CASSEYYEQYF. CDR3 coding DNA: TGTGCCAGCAGCGAGTACTACGAGCAGTACTTC.